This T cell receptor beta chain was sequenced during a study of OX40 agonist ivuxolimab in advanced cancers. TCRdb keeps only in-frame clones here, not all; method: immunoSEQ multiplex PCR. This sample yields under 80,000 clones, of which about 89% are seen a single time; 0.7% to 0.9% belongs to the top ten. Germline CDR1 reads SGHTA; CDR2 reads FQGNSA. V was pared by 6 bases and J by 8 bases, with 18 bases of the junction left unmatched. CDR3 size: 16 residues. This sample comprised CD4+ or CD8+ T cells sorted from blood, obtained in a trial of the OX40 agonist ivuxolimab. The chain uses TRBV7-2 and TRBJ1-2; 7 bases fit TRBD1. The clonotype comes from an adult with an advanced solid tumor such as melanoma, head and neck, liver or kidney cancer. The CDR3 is CASSFQAGQRLVGYTF. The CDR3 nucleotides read TGTGCCAGCAGTTTTCAAGCGGGACAGCGCCTCGTCGGCTACACCTTC.